This T cell receptor (beta chain) is from a study of blood T cell repertoires in COVID-19. The V and J ends lost 2 bases and 2 bases, in that order; junction bases with no gene match: 4. The CDR3 loop spans 15 amino acids. Germline CDR1 MNHNY, CDR2 SVGAGI (reference sequence). Method: immunoSEQ multiplex PCR; TCRdb's copy keeps in-frame clones and lacks some. Altogether approximately 96,000 clones are present, nearly 95% being singletons, with the ten largest covering more than 4%. The clonotype comes from a human donor with active COVID-19. The donor label of this sample is uncertain. This sequence joins TRBV6-6 and TRBJ2-7, with 9 bases that match TRBD1. The source material was peripheral blood. CDR3: CASSYTGTGPYEQYF. The DNA for the CDR3 is TGTGCCAGCAGTTACACCGGGACAGGGCCCTACGAGCAGTACTTC.